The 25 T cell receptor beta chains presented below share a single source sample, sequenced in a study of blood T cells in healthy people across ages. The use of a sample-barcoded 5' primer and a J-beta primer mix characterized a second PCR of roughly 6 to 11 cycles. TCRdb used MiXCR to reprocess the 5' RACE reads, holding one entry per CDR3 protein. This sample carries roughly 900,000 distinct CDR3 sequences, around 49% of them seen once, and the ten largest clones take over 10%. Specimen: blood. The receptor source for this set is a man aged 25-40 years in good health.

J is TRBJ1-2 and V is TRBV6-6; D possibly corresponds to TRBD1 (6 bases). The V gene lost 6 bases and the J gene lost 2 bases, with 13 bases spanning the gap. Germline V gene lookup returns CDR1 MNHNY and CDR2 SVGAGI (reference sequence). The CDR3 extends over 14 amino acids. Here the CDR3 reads CASSLKGGNYGYTF. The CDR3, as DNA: TGTGCCAGCAGCCTTAAGGGGGGGAACTATGGCTACACCTTC.

CDR3 protein: CASSTDSGSELFF. The CDR3 DNA reads as TGTGCCAGCAGCACCGACAGCGGATCCGAGCTGTTTTTT. The V and J genes are TRBV9 and TRBJ2-2; D possibly matches TRBD1 or TRBD2 (5 bases each). CDR1 and CDR2 from the germline V gene are SGDLS and YYNGEE. Trimming took 4 bases from V and 11 from J, leaving 15 bases between them. The CDR3 is 13 residues long. The variable domain in full, completed from reference TRBV9 and TRBJ2-2, reads DSGVTQTPKHLITATGQRVTLRCSPRSGDLSVYWYQQSLDQGLQFLIQYYNGEERAKGNILERFSAQQFPDLHSELNLSSLELGDSALYFCASSTDSGSELFFGEGSRLTVL.

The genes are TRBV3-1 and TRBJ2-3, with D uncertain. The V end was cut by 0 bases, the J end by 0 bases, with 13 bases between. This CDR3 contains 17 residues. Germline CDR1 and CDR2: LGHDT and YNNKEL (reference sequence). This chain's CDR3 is CASSQEATTLSTDTQYF. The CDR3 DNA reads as TGTGCCAGCAGCCAAGAGGCCACCACTCTTAGCACAGATACGCAGTATTTT.

The CDR3 is CSALGQLTDTQYF. DNA of the CDR3: TGCAGTGCTCTCGGACAGCTTACGGATACGCAGTATTTT. The chain uses TRBV20-1 and TRBJ2-3; possibly TRBD1 for D (6 bases). This CDR3 contains 13 residues. Trimming stripped 5 bases from V and 6 bases from J, with 15 bases between. Germline CDR1 DFQATT, CDR2 SNEGSKA (reference sequence).

The CDR3 spells CSAREWTSRSADTQYF. In nucleotides, the CDR3 is TGCAGTGCTAGAGAGTGGACCTCACGGTCGGCAGATACGCAGTATTTT. The chain carries TRBV20-1 and TRBJ2-3; no clear D. This CDR3 has 16 amino acids. Trimming took off 0 bases at V and 4 bases at J, with 17 bases between the two ends. Germline V gene lookup returns CDR1 DFQATT and CDR2 SNEGSKA (reference sequence).

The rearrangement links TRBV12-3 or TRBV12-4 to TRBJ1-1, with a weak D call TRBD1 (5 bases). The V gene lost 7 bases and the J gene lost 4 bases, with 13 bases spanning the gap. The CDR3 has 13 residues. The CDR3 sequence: CASTPWGITEAFF. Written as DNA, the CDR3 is TGTGCCAGCACCCCGTGGGGGATCACTGAAGCTTTCTTT.

The CDR3 DNA sequence: TGTGCCAGCTCACCCCAAAGCTCTGGGGCCAACGTCCTGACTTTC. Its protein product is CASSPQSSGANVLTF. The chain carries TRBV18 and TRBJ2-6; D gene unclear. Per germline, CDR1 KGHSH and CDR2 LQKENI. Trimming removed 3 bases at V and 0 bases at J, with 6 bases between. This CDR3 has 15 amino acids. Drawing the rest from reference TRBV18 and TRBJ2-6, the complete variable domain is NAGVMQNPRHLVRRRGQEARLRCSPMKGHSHVYWYRQLPEEGLKFMVYLQKENIIDESGMPKERFSAEFPKEGPSILRIQQVVRGDSAAYFCASSPQSSGANVLTFGAGSRLTVL.

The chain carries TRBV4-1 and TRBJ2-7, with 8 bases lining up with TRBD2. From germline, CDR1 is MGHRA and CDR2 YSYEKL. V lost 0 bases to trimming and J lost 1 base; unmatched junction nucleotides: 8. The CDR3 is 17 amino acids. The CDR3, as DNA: TGCGCCAGCAGCCAAGATGGGAGCGGGGGCTTTTCCTACGAGCAGTACTTC. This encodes CASSQDGSGGFSYEQYF.

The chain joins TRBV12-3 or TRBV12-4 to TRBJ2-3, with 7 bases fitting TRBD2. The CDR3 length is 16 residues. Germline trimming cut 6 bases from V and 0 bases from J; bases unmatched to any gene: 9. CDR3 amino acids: CASSPGLEESTDTQYF. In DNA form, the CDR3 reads TGTGCCAGCAGCCCAGGACTAGAAGAAAGCACAGATACGCAGTATTTT.

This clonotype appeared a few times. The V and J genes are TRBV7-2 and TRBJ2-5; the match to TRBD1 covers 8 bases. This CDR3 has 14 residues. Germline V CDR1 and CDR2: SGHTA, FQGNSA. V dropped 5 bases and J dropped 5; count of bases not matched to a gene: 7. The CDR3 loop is CASSPDRGVETQYF. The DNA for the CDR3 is TGTGCCAGCAGCCCTGACAGGGGTGTTGAGACCCAGTACTTC. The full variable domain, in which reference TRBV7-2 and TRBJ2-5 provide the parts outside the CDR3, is GAGVSQSPSNKVTEKGKDVELRCDPISGHTALYWYRQSLGQGLEFLIYFQGNSAPDKSGLPSDRFSAERTGGSVSTLTIQRTQQEDSAVYLCASSPDRGVETQYFGPGTRLLVL.

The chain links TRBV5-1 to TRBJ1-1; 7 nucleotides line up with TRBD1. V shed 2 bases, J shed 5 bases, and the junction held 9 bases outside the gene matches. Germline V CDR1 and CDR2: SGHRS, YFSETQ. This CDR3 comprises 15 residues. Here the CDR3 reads CASSLGQVRETEAFF. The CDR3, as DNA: TGCGCCAGCAGCTTAGGACAGGTGCGGGAGACTGAAGCTTTCTTT.

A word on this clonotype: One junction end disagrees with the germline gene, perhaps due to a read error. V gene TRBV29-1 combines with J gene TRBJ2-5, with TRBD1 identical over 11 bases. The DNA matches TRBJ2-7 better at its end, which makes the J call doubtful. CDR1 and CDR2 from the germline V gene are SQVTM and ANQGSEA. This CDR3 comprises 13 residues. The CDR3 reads CGVESDRGPEQYF. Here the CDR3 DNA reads TGCGGCGTTGAGTCGGACAGGGGGCCCGAGCAGTACTTC.

CDR3 sequence (DNA): TGCGCCAGCAGCCAAGATCGAGGGCCCGCCTATGGCTACACCTTC. Translating it yields CASSQDRGPAYGYTF. The rearrangement uses TRBV4-1 and TRBJ1-2; D gene uncertain. With 0 bases removed from V and 4 bases from J, the gap between germline ends came to 12 bases. Germline loops: CDR1 MGHRA, CDR2 YSYEKL. The CDR3 is 15 residues long.

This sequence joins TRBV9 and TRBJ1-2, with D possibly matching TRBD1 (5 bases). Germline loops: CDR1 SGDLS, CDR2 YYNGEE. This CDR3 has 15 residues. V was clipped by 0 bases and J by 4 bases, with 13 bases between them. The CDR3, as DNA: TGTGCCAGCAGCGTAGCTATTGGGGACCCCTATGGCTACACCTTC. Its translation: CASSVAIGDPYGYTF.

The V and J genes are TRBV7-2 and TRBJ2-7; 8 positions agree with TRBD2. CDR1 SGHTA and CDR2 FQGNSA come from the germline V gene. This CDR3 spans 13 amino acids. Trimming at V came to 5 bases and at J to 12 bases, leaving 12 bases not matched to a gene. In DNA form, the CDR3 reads TGTGCCAGCAGCCCACCGGGACTAGGGTTCCCGTACTTC. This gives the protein CASSPPGLGFPYF.

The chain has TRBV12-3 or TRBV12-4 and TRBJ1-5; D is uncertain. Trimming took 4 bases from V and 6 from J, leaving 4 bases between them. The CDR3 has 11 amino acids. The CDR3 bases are TGTGCCAGCAGTTCTAGTCAGCCCCAGCATTTT. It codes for CASSSSQPQHF.

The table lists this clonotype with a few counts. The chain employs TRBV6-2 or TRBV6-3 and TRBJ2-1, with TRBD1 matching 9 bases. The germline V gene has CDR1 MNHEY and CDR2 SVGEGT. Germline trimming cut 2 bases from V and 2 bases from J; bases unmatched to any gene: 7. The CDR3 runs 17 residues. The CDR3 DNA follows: TGTGCCAGCAGTTACAACAGGGGGCGATCCCCCTACAATGAGCAGTTCTTC. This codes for CASSYNRGRSPYNEQFF.

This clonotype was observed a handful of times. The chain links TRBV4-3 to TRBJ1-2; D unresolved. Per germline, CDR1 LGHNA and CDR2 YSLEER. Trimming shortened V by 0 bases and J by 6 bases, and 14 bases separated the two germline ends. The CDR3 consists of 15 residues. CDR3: CASSQEREIGNGYTF. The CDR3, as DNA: TGCGCCAGCAGCCAAGAGAGGGAGATTGGCAATGGCTACACCTTC.

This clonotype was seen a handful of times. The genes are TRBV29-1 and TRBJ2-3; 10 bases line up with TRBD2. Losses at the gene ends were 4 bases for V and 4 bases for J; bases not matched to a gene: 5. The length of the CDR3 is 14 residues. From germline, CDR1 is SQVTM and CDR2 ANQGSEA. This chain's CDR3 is CSVATSGAADTQYF. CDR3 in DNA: TGCAGCGTTGCTACTAGCGGGGCTGCAGATACGCAGTATTTT.

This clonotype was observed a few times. The CDR3 reads CASGTGIYGYTF. In DNA form, the CDR3 reads TGCGCCAGCGGTACAGGAATCTATGGCTACACCTTC. The J gene is TRBJ1-2, the V gene TRBV5-1, with a tentative D call TRBD1 (5 bases). The V gene's germline CDR1 is SGHRS and CDR2 YFSETQ. The CDR3 has 12 amino acids. V lost 7 bases to trimming and J lost 4 bases, with 11 bases between them. The whole variable domain, filled in from reference TRBV5-1 and TRBJ1-2, reads KAGVTQTPRYLIKTRGQQVTLSCSPISGHRSVSWYQQTPGQGLQFLFEYFSETQRNKGNFPGRFSGRQFSNSRSEMNVSTLELGDSALYLCASGTGIYGYTFGSGTRLTVV.

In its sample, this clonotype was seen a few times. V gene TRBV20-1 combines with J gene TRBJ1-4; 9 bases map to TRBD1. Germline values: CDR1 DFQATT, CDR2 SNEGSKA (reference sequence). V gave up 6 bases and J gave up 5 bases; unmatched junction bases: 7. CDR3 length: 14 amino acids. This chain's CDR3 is CSARPGTGNEKLFF. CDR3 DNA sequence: TGCAGTGCACGCCCCGGGACAGGGAATGAAAAACTGTTTTTT.

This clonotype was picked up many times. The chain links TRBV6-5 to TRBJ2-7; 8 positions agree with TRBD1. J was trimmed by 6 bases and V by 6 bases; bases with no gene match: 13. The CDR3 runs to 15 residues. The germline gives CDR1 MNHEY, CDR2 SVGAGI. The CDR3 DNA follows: TGTGCCAGCAGGGTACTAACAGGGGGTTTGACCGAGCAGTACTTC. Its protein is CASRVLTGGLTEQYF.

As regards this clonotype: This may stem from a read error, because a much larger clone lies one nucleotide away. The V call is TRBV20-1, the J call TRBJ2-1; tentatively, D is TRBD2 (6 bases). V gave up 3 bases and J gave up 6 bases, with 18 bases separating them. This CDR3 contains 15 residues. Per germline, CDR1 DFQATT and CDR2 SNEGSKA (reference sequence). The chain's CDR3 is CSASCGAGLGNEQFF. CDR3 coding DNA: TGCAGTGCTAGTTGCGGCGCGGGGTTGGGCAATGAGCAGTTCTTC.

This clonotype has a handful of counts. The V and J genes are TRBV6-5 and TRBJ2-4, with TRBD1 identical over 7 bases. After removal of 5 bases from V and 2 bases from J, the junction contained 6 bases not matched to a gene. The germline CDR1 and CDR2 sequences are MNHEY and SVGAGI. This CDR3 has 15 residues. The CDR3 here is CASSHLQGTKNIQYF. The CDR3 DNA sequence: TGTGCCAGCAGTCACTTACAGGGGACCAAAAACATTCAGTACTTC.

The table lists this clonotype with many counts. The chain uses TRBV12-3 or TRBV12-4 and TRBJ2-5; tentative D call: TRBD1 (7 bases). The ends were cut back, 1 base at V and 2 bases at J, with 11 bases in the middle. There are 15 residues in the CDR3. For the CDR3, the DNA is TGTGCCAGCAGTTTAGTGGCGGGACAGCAAGAGACCCAGTACTTC. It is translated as CASSLVAGQQETQYF.